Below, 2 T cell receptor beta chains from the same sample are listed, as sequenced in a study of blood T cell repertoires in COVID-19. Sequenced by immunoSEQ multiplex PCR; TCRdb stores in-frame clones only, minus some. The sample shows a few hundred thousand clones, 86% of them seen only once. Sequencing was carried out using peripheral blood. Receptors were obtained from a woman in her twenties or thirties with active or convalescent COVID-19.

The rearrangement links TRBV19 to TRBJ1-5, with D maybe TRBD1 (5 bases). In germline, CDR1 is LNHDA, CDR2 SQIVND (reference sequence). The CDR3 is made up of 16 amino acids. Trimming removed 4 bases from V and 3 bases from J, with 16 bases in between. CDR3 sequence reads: CASSRGEGAINQPQHF. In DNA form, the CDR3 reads TGTGCCAGTAGTAGGGGGGAAGGGGCGATCAATCAGCCCCAGCATTTT.

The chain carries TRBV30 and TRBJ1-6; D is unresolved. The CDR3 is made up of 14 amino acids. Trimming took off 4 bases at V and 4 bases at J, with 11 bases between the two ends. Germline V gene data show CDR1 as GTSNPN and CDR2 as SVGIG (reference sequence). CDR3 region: CAWKGGAYNSPLHF. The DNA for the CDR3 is TGTGCCTGGAAAGGCGGTGCTTATAATTCACCCCTCCACTTT.